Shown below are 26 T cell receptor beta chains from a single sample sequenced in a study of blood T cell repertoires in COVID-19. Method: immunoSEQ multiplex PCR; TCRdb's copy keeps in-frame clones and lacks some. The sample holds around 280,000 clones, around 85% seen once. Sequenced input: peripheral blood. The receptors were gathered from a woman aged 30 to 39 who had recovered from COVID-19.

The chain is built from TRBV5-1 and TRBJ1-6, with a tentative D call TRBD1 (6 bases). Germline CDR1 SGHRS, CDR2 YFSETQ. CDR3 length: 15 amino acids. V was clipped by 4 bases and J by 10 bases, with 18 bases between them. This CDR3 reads CASSAIAGAASPLHF. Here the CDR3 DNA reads TGCGCCAGCAGCGCCATAGCGGGGGCCGCCTCACCCCTCCACTTT.

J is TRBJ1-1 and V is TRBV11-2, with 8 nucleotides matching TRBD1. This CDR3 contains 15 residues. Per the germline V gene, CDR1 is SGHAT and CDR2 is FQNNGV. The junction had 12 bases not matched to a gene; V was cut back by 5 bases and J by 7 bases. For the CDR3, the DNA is TGTGCCAGCAGCACAATTCAGGGGGCGAGGGTTGAAGCTTTCTTT. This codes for CASSTIQGARVEAFF.

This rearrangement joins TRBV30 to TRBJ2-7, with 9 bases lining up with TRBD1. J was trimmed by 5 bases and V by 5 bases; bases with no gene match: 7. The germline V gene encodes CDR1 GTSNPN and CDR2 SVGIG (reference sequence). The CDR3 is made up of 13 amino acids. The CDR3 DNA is TGTGCCTGGGACCCAGGGACAGGGAACGAGCAGTACTTC. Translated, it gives CAWDPGTGNEQYF.

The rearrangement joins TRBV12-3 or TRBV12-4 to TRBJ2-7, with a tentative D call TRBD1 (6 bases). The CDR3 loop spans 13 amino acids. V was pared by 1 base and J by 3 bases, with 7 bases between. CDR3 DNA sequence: TGTGCCAGCAGTTTAGGGACAGACTACGAGCAGTACTTC. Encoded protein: CASSLGTDYEQYF.

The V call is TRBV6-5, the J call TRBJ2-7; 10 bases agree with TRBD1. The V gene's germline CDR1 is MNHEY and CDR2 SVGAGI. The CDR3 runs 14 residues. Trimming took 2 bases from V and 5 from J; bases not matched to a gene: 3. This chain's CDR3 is CASSYRTGGNEQYF. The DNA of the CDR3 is TGTGCCAGCAGTTACCGGACAGGGGGAAACGAGCAGTACTTC.

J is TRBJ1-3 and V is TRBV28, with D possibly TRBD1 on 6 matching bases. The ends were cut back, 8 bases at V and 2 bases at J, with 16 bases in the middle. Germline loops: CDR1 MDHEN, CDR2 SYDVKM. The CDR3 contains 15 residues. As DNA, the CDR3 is TGTGCCAGCGGAGCAGGGGATATAACTGGAAACACCATATATTTT. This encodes CASGAGDITGNTIYF.

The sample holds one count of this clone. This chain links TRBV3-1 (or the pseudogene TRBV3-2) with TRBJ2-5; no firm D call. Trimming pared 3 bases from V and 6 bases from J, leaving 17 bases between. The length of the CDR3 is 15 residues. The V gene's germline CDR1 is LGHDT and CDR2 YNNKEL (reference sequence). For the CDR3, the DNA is TGTGCCAGCAGCCATTTCAGTGCAGGTGCGAAGACCCAGTACTTC. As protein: CASSHFSAGAKTQYF.

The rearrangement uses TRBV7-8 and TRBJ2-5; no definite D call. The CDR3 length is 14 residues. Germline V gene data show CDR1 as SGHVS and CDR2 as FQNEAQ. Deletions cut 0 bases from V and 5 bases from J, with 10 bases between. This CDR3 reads CASSLAPEVETQYF. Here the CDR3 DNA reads TGTGCCAGCAGCTTAGCGCCAGAGGTCGAGACCCAGTACTTC. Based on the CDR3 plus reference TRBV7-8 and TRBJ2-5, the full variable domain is GAGVSQSPRYKVAKRGQDVALRCDPISGHVSLFWYQQALGQGPEFLTYFQNEAQLDKSGLPSDRFFAERPEGSVSTLKIQRTQQEDSAVYLCASSLAPEVETQYFGPGTRLLVL.

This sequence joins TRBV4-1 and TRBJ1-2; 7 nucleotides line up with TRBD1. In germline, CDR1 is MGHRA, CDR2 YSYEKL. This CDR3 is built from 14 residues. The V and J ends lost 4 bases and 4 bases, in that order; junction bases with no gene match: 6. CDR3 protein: CASSPPGGIYGYTF. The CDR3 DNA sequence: TGCGCCAGCAGCCCTCCAGGGGGGATCTATGGCTACACCTTC.

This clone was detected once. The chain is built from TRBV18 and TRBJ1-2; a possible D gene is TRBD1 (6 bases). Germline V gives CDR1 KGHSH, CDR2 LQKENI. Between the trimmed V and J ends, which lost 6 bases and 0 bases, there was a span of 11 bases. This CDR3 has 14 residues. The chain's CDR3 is CASSGGRSNYGYTF. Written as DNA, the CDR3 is TGTGCCAGCTCCGGGGGGCGTTCTAACTATGGCTACACCTTC. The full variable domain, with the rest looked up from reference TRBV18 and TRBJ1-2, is NAGVMQNPRHLVRRRGQEARLRCSPMKGHSHVYWYRQLPEEGLKFMVYLQKENIIDESGMPKERFSAEFPKEGPSILRIQQVVRGDSAAYFCASSGGRSNYGYTFGSGTRLTVV.

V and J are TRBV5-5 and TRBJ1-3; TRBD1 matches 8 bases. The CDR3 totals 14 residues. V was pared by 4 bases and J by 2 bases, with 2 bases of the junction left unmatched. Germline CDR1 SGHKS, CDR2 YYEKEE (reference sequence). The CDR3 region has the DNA TGTGCCAGCAGCCAGACAGGGGCTGGAAACACCATATATTTT. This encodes CASSQTGAGNTIYF. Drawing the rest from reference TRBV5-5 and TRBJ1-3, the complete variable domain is DAGVTQSPTHLIKTRGQQVTLRCSPISGHKSVSWYQQVLGQGPQFIFQYYEKEERGRGNFPDRFSARQFPNYSSELNVNALLLGDSALYLCASSQTGAGNTIYFGEGSWLTVV.

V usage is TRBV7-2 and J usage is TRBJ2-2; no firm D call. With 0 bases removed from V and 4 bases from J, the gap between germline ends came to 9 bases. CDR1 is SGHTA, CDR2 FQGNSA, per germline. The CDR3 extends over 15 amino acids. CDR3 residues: CASSLALSGTGELFF. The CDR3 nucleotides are TGTGCCAGCAGCTTAGCTCTATCGGGCACCGGGGAGCTGTTTTTT.

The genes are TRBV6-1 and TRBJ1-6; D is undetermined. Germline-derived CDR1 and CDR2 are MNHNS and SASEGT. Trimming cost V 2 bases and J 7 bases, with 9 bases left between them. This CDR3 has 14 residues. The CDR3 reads CASSESVGNSPLHF. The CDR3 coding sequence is TGTGCCAGCAGTGAATCGGTCGGGAATTCACCCCTCCACTTT.

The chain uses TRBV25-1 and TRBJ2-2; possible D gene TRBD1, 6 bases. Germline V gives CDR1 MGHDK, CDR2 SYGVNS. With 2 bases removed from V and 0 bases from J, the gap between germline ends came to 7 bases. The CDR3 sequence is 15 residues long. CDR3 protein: CASSEQGSNTGELFF. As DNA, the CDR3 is TGTGCCAGCAGTGAACAGGGGTCGAACACCGGGGAGCTGTTTTTT.

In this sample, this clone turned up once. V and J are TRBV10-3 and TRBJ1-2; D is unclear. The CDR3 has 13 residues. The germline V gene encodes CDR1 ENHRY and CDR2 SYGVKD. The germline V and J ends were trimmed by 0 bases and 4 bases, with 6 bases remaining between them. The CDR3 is CAISESGGYGYTF. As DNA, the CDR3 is TGTGCCATCAGTGAGTCGGGAGGCTATGGCTACACCTTC.

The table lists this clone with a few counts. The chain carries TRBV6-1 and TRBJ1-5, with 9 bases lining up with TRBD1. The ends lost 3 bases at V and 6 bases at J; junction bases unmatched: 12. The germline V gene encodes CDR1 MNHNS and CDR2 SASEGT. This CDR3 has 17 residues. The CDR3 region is CASSELQTGTGFQPQHF. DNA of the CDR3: TGTGCCAGCAGTGAGTTGCAGACCGGGACAGGGTTTCAGCCCCAGCATTTT.

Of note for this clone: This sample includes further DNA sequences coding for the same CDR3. The CDR3 bases are TGTGCCAGCAGTGAAACAGGGTACTATGGCTACACCTTC. Encoded protein: CASSETGYYGYTF. This sequence joins TRBV6-1 and TRBJ1-2; D possibly corresponds to TRBD1 (6 bases). The CDR3 length is 13 residues. V dropped 2 bases and J dropped 3 bases, with 7 bases sitting between them. Germline CDR1 MNHNS, CDR2 SASEGT.

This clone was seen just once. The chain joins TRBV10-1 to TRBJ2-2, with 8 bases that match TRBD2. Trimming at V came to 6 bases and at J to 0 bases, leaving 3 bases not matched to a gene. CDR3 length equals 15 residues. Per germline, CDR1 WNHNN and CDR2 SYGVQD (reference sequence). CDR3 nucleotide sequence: TGCGCCAGCAGAGCGGGGGACTCGAACACCGGGGAGCTGTTTTTT. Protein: CASRAGDSNTGELFF.

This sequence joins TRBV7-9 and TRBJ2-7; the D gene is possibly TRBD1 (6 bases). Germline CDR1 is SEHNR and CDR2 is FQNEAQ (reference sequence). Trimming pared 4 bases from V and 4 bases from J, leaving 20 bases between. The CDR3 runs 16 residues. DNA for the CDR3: TGTGCCAGCAGCTCAAACAGGGACCCTAAACCTTACGAGCAGTACTTC. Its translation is CASSSNRDPKPYEQYF.

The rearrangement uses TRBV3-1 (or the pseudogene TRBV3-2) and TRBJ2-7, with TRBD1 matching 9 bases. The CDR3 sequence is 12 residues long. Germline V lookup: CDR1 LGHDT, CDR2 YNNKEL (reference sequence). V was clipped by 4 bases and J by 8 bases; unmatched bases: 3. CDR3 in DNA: TGTGCCAGCAGCCTACAGGGGGCTAAGCAGTACTTC. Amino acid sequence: CASSLQGAKQYF.

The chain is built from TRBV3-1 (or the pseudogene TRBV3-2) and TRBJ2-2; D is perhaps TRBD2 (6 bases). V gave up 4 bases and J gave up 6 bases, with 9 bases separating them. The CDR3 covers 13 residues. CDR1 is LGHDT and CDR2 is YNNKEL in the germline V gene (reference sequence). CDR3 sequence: CASSPRDAGELFF. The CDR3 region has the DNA TGTGCCAGCAGCCCGCGGGACGCCGGGGAGCTGTTTTTT.

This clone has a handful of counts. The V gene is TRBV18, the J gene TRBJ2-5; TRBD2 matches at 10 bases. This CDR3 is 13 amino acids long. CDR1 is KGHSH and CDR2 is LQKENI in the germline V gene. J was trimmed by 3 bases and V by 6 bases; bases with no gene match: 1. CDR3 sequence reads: CASSTSGEETQYF. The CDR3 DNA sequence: TGTGCCAGCTCCACTAGCGGGGAAGAGACCCAGTACTTC.

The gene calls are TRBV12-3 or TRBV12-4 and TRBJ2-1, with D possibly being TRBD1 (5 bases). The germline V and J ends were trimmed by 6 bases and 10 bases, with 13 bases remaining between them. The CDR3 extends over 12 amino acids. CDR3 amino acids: CASRPGLREQFF. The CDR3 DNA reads TGTGCCAGCAGACCAGGGCTGCGCGAGCAGTTCTTC.

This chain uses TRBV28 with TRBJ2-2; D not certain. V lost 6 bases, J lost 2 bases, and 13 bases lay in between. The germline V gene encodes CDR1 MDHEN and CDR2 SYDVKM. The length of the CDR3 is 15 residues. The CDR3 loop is CASRSDTYNTGELFF. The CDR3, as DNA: TGTGCCAGCAGATCCGACACCTACAACACCGGGGAGCTGTTTTTT.

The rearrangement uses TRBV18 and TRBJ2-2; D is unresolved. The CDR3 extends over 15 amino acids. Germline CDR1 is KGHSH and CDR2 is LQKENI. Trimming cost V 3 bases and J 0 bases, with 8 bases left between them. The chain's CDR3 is CASSPLTTNTGELFF. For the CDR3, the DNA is TGTGCCAGCTCACCGTTGACAACGAACACCGGGGAGCTGTTTTTT.

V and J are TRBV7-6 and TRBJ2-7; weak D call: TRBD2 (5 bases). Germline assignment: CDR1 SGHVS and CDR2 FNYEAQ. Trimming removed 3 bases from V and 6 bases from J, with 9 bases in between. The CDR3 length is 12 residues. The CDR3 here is CASSFTRSEQYF. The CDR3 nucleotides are TGTGCCAGCAGCTTCACTAGGTCCGAGCAGTACTTC.